A selection of T cell receptor beta chains follows, all from one sample in a study of blood T cells in healthy people across ages. TCRdb reanalysed the 5' RACE reads using MiXCR and keeps one entry per CDR3 protein. Of approximately 1,000,000 distinct CDR3 sequences in the sample, 35% to 40% were seen once. Specimen: blood. The receptors were sampled from a man between 18 and 29 years old in good health. CDR3s include the opening cysteine and the closing phenylalanine or tryptophan. Each record gives: CDR3 protein, CDR3 DNA, J gene, V gene, D gene, clone size. The D gene is left open where the match is weak. Part of the rows lack a size; the others show once, few, many or a class for expanded clones.

cdr3_aa: CASSYGGYNSPLHF
cdr3_nt: TGTGCCAGCAGTTACGGGGGCTATAATTCACCCCTCCACTTT
j_call: TRBJ1-6
v_call: TRBV27
d_call: NA
clone_size: many

cdr3_aa: CASSPSQGDVAGYTF
cdr3_nt: TGTGCCAGCTCACCAAGTCAGGGGGACGTTGCTGGCTACACCTTC
j_call: TRBJ1-2
v_call: TRBV18
d_call: TRBD1
clone_size: NA

cdr3_aa: CASSRMRQSQETQYF
cdr3_nt: TGTGCCAGCAGTCGGATGCGACAGAGTCAAGAGACCCAGTACTTC
j_call: TRBJ2-5
v_call: TRBV2
d_call: NA
clone_size: many

cdr3_aa: CSGLSGLQETQYF
cdr3_nt: TGCAGTGGGTTATCCGGGTTACAAGAGACCCAGTACTTC
j_call: TRBJ2-5
v_call: TRBV20-1
d_call: NA
clone_size: NA

cdr3_aa: CASSLEGPGYTEAFF
cdr3_nt: TGCGCCAGCAGCTTAGAGGGACCCGGGTACACTGAAGCTTTCTTT
j_call: TRBJ1-1
v_call: TRBV5-1
d_call: NA
clone_size: few

cdr3_aa: CASSLSAGGFNNEQYF
cdr3_nt: TGTGCCAGCAGCTTATCGGCGGGGGGCTTTAACAATGAGCAGTACTTC
j_call: TRBJ2-5
v_call: TRBV11-2
d_call: TRBD2
clone_size: NA

cdr3_aa: CASSFLTGYGTQYF
cdr3_nt: TGTGCCAGCAGCTTCTTGACAGGGTACGGGACCCAGTACTTC
j_call: TRBJ2-5
v_call: TRBV7-2
d_call: TRBD1
clone_size: NA

cdr3_aa: CASSQRWPKPQHF
cdr3_nt: TGTGCCAGCAGCCAAAGGTGGCCCAAGCCCCAGCATTTT
j_call: TRBJ1-5
v_call: TRBV3-1
d_call: NA
clone_size: few

cdr3_aa: CASSVMEGYQETQYF
cdr3_nt: TGTGCCAGCAGCGTAATGGAGGGGTACCAAGAGACCCAGTACTTC
j_call: TRBJ2-5
v_call: TRBV9
d_call: NA
clone_size: few

cdr3_aa: CAIRTSGGREAYEQYF
cdr3_nt: TGTGCCATCAGGACTAGCGGGGGGCGGGAAGCCTACGAGCAGTACTTC
j_call: TRBJ2-7
v_call: TRBV10-3
d_call: TRBD2
clone_size: NA

cdr3_aa: CASTQGGQGLVNIQYF
cdr3_nt: TGTGCCAGCACCCAGGGAGGACAGGGGCTCGTAAACATTCAGTACTTC
j_call: TRBJ2-4
v_call: TRBV12-3/TRBV12-4
d_call: TRBD1
clone_size: few

cdr3_aa: CASSVATGVRGSPDTQYF
cdr3_nt: TGTGCCAGCAGCGTAGCTACAGGTGTCCGGGGTTCGCCAGATACGCAGTATTTT
j_call: TRBJ2-3
v_call: TRBV9
d_call: NA
clone_size: few

cdr3_aa: CASSHDENNEKLFF
cdr3_nt: TGCGCCAGCAGCCATGACGAGAACAATGAAAAACTGTTTTTT
j_call: TRBJ1-4
v_call: TRBV4-1
d_call: NA
clone_size: once

cdr3_aa: CASGFVAGAYNEQFF
cdr3_nt: TGTGCTAGTGGCTTCGTGGCGGGGGCCTACAATGAGCAGTTCTTC
j_call: TRBJ2-1
v_call: TRBV12-5
d_call: TRBD2
clone_size: few

cdr3_aa: CASMLAGGNNEQFF
cdr3_nt: TGTGCCAGCATGCTAGCGGGGGGAAACAATGAGCAGTTCTTC
j_call: TRBJ2-1
v_call: TRBV2
d_call: TRBD2
clone_size: few

cdr3_aa: CASSQQSGGYQPQHF
cdr3_nt: TGTGCCAGCAGTCAACAATCAGGGGGATATCAGCCCCAGCATTTT
j_call: TRBJ1-5
v_call: TRBV12-3/TRBV12-4
d_call: TRBD1
clone_size: few

cdr3_aa: CASSLRAGSSYEQYF
cdr3_nt: TGTGCCAGCAGCTTGCGAGCGGGGAGCTCCTACGAGCAGTACTTC
j_call: TRBJ2-7
v_call: TRBV5-4
d_call: TRBD2
clone_size: NA

cdr3_aa: CASSVKAGSDGYTF
cdr3_nt: TGTGCCAGCAGCGTGAAGGCAGGGTCAGACGGCTACACCTTC
j_call: TRBJ1-2
v_call: TRBV2
d_call: NA
clone_size: NA

cdr3_aa: CASSRDLANDGYTF
cdr3_nt: TGTGCCAGCAGCCGGGACCTAGCTAACGATGGCTACACCTTC
j_call: TRBJ1-2
v_call: TRBV6-5
d_call: NA
clone_size: NA

cdr3_aa: CASSSRTSGGRDTQYF
cdr3_nt: TGTGCCAGCAGCTCAAGGACTAGCGGGGGTAGAGATACGCAGTATTTT
j_call: TRBJ2-3
v_call: TRBV7-2
d_call: TRBD2
clone_size: once

cdr3_aa: CASSRDLDGEQFF
cdr3_nt: TGTGCCAGCAGCCGGGACCTAGATGGGGAGCAGTTCTTC
j_call: TRBJ2-1
v_call: TRBV14
d_call: NA
clone_size: NA

cdr3_aa: CASSPLGGTGELFF
cdr3_nt: TGTGCCAGCAGCCCATTGGGAGGGACCGGGGAGCTGTTTTTT
j_call: TRBJ2-2
v_call: TRBV7-2
d_call: TRBD2
clone_size: NA

cdr3_aa: CASSSGQGALPLHF
cdr3_nt: TGTGCCAGCAGCTCCGGACAGGGGGCTTTACCCCTCCACTTT
j_call: TRBJ1-6
v_call: TRBV7-2
d_call: TRBD1
clone_size: few

cdr3_aa: CASSLRAAREKLFF
cdr3_nt: TGTGCCAGCAGTCTCAGGGCCGCCCGTGAAAAACTGTTTTTT
j_call: TRBJ1-4
v_call: TRBV6-6
d_call: NA
clone_size: few

cdr3_aa: CASTLGGKLFF
cdr3_nt: TGTGCCAGCACCCTGGGAGGAAAACTGTTTTTT
j_call: TRBJ1-4
v_call: TRBV12-3/TRBV12-4
d_call: NA
clone_size: NA

cdr3_aa: CASSWGGRLSTDTQYF
cdr3_nt: TGTGCCAGCAGCTGGGGCGGCAGGCTTAGCACAGATACGCAGTATTTT
j_call: TRBJ2-3
v_call: TRBV12-3/TRBV12-4
d_call: NA
clone_size: NA

cdr3_aa: CASSLLSNEQYF
cdr3_nt: TGTGCCAGCAGCTTACTGAGCAATGAGCAGTACTTC
j_call: TRBJ2-7
v_call: TRBV7-8
d_call: NA
clone_size: NA

cdr3_aa: CSARRETGIYDYTF
cdr3_nt: TGCAGTGCTCGGCGAGAAACAGGAATCTATGACTACACCTTC
j_call: TRBJ1-2
v_call: TRBV20-1
d_call: NA
clone_size: NA

cdr3_aa: CASSHLGQGVYGYTF
cdr3_nt: TGTGCCAGCAGCCATCTAGGACAGGGAGTCTATGGCTACACCTTC
j_call: TRBJ1-2
v_call: TRBV14
d_call: TRBD1
clone_size: few

cdr3_aa: CASSQVQGRGYTF
cdr3_nt: TGTGCCAGCAGCCAAGTCCAGGGACGTGGCTACACCTTC
j_call: TRBJ1-2
v_call: TRBV14
d_call: NA
clone_size: few

cdr3_aa: CASSTTGSGNTIYF
cdr3_nt: TGTGCCAGCAGTACGACAGGCTCTGGAAACACCATATATTTT
j_call: TRBJ1-3
v_call: TRBV7-2
d_call: NA
clone_size: NA

cdr3_aa: CAISESSGLGYEQYF
cdr3_nt: TGTGCCATCAGTGAGTCATCTGGGCTGGGCTACGAGCAGTACTTC
j_call: TRBJ2-7
v_call: TRBV10-3
d_call: NA
clone_size: NA

cdr3_aa: CAISDFNSPLHF
cdr3_nt: TGTGCCATCAGTGATTTTAATTCACCCCTCCACTTT
j_call: TRBJ1-6
v_call: TRBV10-3
d_call: NA
clone_size: few

cdr3_aa: CASRAGAAGYGYTF
cdr3_nt: TGTGCCAGCAGGGCCGGGGCCGCGGGCTATGGCTACACCTTC
j_call: TRBJ1-2
v_call: TRBV12-3/TRBV12-4
d_call: NA
clone_size: many

cdr3_aa: CASSEIPSGADTQYF
cdr3_nt: TGTGCCAGCAGTGAGATCCCCTCCGGCGCAGATACGCAGTATTTT
j_call: TRBJ2-3
v_call: TRBV6-1
d_call: NA
clone_size: many

cdr3_aa: CACTGRTGELFF
cdr3_nt: TGTGCCTGCACCGGGAGGACCGGGGAGCTGTTTTTT
j_call: TRBJ2-2
v_call: TRBV10-3
d_call: TRBD2
clone_size: NA

cdr3_aa: CASSQDTGHNQPQHF
cdr3_nt: TGTGCCAGCAGCCAAGATACGGGACACAATCAGCCCCAGCATTTT
j_call: TRBJ1-5
v_call: TRBV3-1
d_call: NA
clone_size: NA

cdr3_aa: CASSLVGDRDTQYF
cdr3_nt: TGCGCCAGCAGCTTGGTTGGGGATAGAGATACGCAGTATTTT
j_call: TRBJ2-3
v_call: TRBV5-1
d_call: NA
clone_size: few

cdr3_aa: CASSLGAQVNNSPLHF
cdr3_nt: TGTGCCAGCAGCTTAGGGGCACAAGTTAATAATTCACCCCTCCACTTT
j_call: TRBJ1-6
v_call: TRBV7-2
d_call: NA
clone_size: many

cdr3_aa: CASSLEPSGANTDTQYF
cdr3_nt: TGCGCCAGCAGCTTGGAACCGAGCGGGGCCAACACAGATACGCAGTATTTT
j_call: TRBJ2-3
v_call: TRBV5-1
d_call: TRBD2
clone_size: NA

cdr3_aa: CASSLVGAGYEQYF
cdr3_nt: TGTGCCAGCAGTTTAGTGGGGGCAGGCTACGAGCAGTACTTC
j_call: TRBJ2-7
v_call: TRBV12-3/TRBV12-4
d_call: NA
clone_size: NA

cdr3_aa: CASSPFGQTQETQYF
cdr3_nt: TGTGCCAGCAGCCCATTTGGACAGACACAAGAGACCCAGTACTTC
j_call: TRBJ2-5
v_call: TRBV11-2
d_call: NA
clone_size: once

cdr3_aa: CASSAGVGELFF
cdr3_nt: TGTGCCAGCAGTGCAGGCGTCGGGGAGCTGTTTTTT
j_call: TRBJ2-2
v_call: TRBV2
d_call: NA
clone_size: NA

cdr3_aa: CSAGDSAAASTDTQYF
cdr3_nt: TGCAGTGCTGGGGACAGCGCCGCTGCTAGCACAGATACGCAGTATTTT
j_call: TRBJ2-3
v_call: TRBV20-1
d_call: TRBD1
clone_size: NA

cdr3_aa: CASTYGRGNTEAFF
cdr3_nt: TGTGCCAGCACCTACGGCCGGGGGAACACTGAAGCTTTCTTT
j_call: TRBJ1-1
v_call: TRBV21-1
d_call: NA
clone_size: NA

cdr3_aa: CASSQDRPGRVYGYTF
cdr3_nt: TGCGCCAGCAGCCAAGATAGGCCAGGGCGGGTCTATGGCTACACCTTC
j_call: TRBJ1-2
v_call: TRBV4-3
d_call: NA
clone_size: NA

cdr3_aa: CASSSGRYPYEQYF
cdr3_nt: TGCGCCAGCAGCTCAGGCAGGTACCCCTACGAGCAGTACTTC
j_call: TRBJ2-7
v_call: TRBV5-1
d_call: NA
clone_size: NA